This is a list of T cell receptor beta chains from one sample in a study of T-cell reconstitution after alpha-beta-depleted transplantation in children. MiXCR was run by TCRdb on the PCR reads, yielding one entry per CDR3 protein. The sample lists about 230,000 distinct CDR3 sequences, 12% occurring once. Here the sequenced sample was PBMCs from the stem cell graft donor, taken from the stem cell graft. The receptors derive from a human donor who donated a stem cell graft to a child with acute lymphoblastic leukemia. Both conserved end residues are part of each CDR3. The D gene is left open where the match is weak. A row's size may be missing; if present it is once, few, many or a size class.

v_gene,abundance,d_gene,j_gene,CDR3nt,CDR3aa
TRBV7-9,few,TRBD2,TRBJ2-1,TGTGCCAGCAGCCCAGGGAAGACTAGCGGTTACAATGAGCAGTTCTTC,CASSPGKTSGYNEQFF
TRBV11-2,many,.,TRBJ2-4,TGTGCCAGCAGCTTGGGGGGAACAGCCAAAAACATTCAGTACTTC,CASSLGGTAKNIQYF
TRBV5-5,many,.,TRBJ2-5,TGTGCCAGCAGCTTGCGATACTCCGACGAGACCCAGTACTTC,CASSLRYSDETQYF
TRBV28,many,.,TRBJ2-4,TGTGCCAGTAGCCCCCTTAACAGGGCAAAAAACATTCAGTACTTC,CASSPLNRAKNIQYF
TRBV6-2/TRBV6-3,many,.,TRBJ2-1,TGTGCCAGCAGGGACGCGGTCCTTTCCTACAATGAGCAGTTCTTC,CASRDAVLSYNEQFF
TRBV2,.,.,TRBJ2-1,TGTGCCAGCAGTGGACCACCCGGGGATGAGCAGTTCTTC,CASSGPPGDEQFF
TRBV20-1,many,.,TRBJ2-5,TGCAGTGCTAGCGAGGGACTTACCCAGTACTTC,CSASEGLTQYF
TRBV5-1,many,TRBD1,TRBJ2-7,TGCGCCAGCAGCTCGGGACAGGGCCGCGCCTACGAGCAGTACTTC,CASSSGQGRAYEQYF
TRBV7-2,many,TRBD1,TRBJ2-7,TGTGCCAGCAGCTACCGGGACAGGGGGACCGAGCAGTACTTC,CASSYRDRGTEQYF
TRBV5-4,.,TRBD1,TRBJ2-7,TGTGCCAGCAGCTTCAGGGGGCCGAGCGAGCAGTACTTC,CASSFRGPSEQYF
TRBV10-1,many,TRBD1,TRBJ2-5,TGCGCCAGCAGTGGCAGACAGGGGATTCCCCAGTACTTC,CASSGRQGIPQYF
TRBV10-3,many,.,TRBJ2-2,TGTGCCATCAGTGAGTCGAGAGGGACCGGGGAGCTGTTTTTT,CAISESRGTGELFF
TRBV28,few,.,TRBJ2-7,TGTGCCAGCATTGAATTTCTACGGCGGGGTAACGGTGTGTGGATCGAGCAGTACTTC,CASIEFLRRGNGVWIEQYF
TRBV19,many,.,TRBJ1-5,TGTGCCAGTAGTATAGATGAGGGGCAAGGTCAGCCCCAGCATTTT,CASSIDEGQGQPQHF
TRBV20-1,few,.,TRBJ2-7,TGCAGTGCGCACTCGACTTCCCGGCGGGAGCAGTACTTC,CSAHSTSRREQYF
TRBV5-1,many,.,TRBJ1-1,TGCGCCAGCAGCCGACCCGACAGTACGGTGAACACTGAAGCTTTCTTT,CASSRPDSTVNTEAFF
TRBV3-1,many,TRBD2,TRBJ2-1,TGTGCCAGCAGCCAGGGGAGGCGGGAGGGCCTCTATGAGCAGTTCTTC,CASSQGRREGLYEQFF
TRBV5-6,.,.,TRBJ2-7,TGTGCCATGGGCCCGGGGGTCTCCTACGAGCAGTACTTC,CAMGPGVSYEQYF
TRBV28,many,.,TRBJ1-2,TGTGCCAGCAGTTTATCAACAGATTATGGCTACACCTTC,CASSLSTDYGYTF
TRBV5-1,many,TRBD2,TRBJ2-3,TGCGCCAGCAATGAGGGAGGGCCCTCCTTGGGGCAGTATTTT,CASNEGGPSLGQYF
TRBV29-1,many,.,TRBJ1-2,TGCAGCGTTGAAGATGTGGGGGGCGACTATGGCTACACCTTC,CSVEDVGGDYGYTF
TRBV10-3,many,.,TRBJ2-3,TGTGCCATCAGTGAGAGAGCACAAGATACGCAGTATTTT,CAISERAQDTQYF
TRBV3-1,.,TRBD2,TRBJ2-3,TGTGCCTGCAGCCAAGCCTTAACTAGCGGGCTTAGCACAGATACGCAGTATTTT,CACSQALTSGLSTDTQYF
TRBV6-1,many,.,TRBJ2-3,TGTGCCAGCAGGGGGACCAATAAGGGACCAGATACGCAGTATTTT,CASRGTNKGPDTQYF
TRBV12-3/TRBV12-4,few,.,TRBJ2-6,TGTGCCAGCAGTCCGACAGGCTCTGGGGCCAACGTCCTGACTTTC,CASSPTGSGANVLTF
TRBV5-1,many,.,TRBJ2-3,TGCGCCAGCAGCTTCACCCTCGGCACCGATACGCAGTATTTT,CASSFTLGTDTQYF
TRBV10-3,once,TRBD2,TRBJ2-7,TGTGCCATCTCGGGGGGGAGTACGAAGGCCTACGAGCAGTACTTC,CAISGGSTKAYEQYF
TRBV9,many,TRBD1,TRBJ1-2,TGTGCCAGCAGCCCCGACGGCAGGGGGTATGGCTACACCTTC,CASSPDGRGYGYTF
TRBV30,many,TRBD1,TRBJ2-1,TGTGCCTGGACTTCTTACGGACAGGAGAGAAAGCAGTTCTTC,CAWTSYGQERKQFF
TRBV7-2,many,.,TRBJ2-5,TGTGCCAGCAGCTTGGGGTTTGAGGGGACCCAGTACTTC,CASSLGFEGTQYF
TRBV7-2,many,.,TRBJ2-5,TGTGCCAGCAGCTTATCACGGGCCCCAGCGTCCCAGTACTTC,CASSLSRAPASQYF
TRBV12-3/TRBV12-4,many,TRBD1,TRBJ1-5,TGTGCCAGCTCGAACAGGGGGAGGCAGCCCCAGCATTTT,CASSNRGRQPQHF
TRBV12-3/TRBV12-4,many,.,TRBJ2-7,TGTGCCAGCAGTCCAAGGACGGGTAGCCCCTACGAGCAGTACTTC,CASSPRTGSPYEQYF
TRBV20-1,many,.,TRBJ1-5,TGCAGTGCTAGAGATCCTTTGGGGGGGCCGCAGCCCCAGCATTTT,CSARDPLGGPQPQHF
TRBV29-1,many,.,TRBJ2-3,TGCAGCGCGATAGCGTCTAACACAGATACGCAGTATTTT,CSAIASNTDTQYF
TRBV27,many,.,TRBJ2-5,TGTGCCAGCAGTTCGGACGGACTCCAAGAGACCCAGTACTTC,CASSSDGLQETQYF
TRBV4-3,many,.,TRBJ2-4,TGCGCCAGCAGCCAAGAGTCTCCGGCGAGCACAGCCAAAAACATTCAGTACTTC,CASSQESPASTAKNIQYF
TRBV27,many,.,TRBJ2-1,TGTGCCAGCAGTCCTCTAGCGCTTGCCTACAATGAGCAGTTCTTC,CASSPLALAYNEQFF
TRBV20-1,many,.,TRBJ1-1,TGCAGTGCAATGGGACACCCCATGAACACTGAAGCTTTCTTT,CSAMGHPMNTEAFF
TRBV20-1,many,TRBD1,TRBJ1-1,TGCAGTGCTAGAGAAGGCCAGGGGGCATACAGTGAAGCTTTCTTT,CSAREGQGAYSEAFF
TRBV5-1,many,TRBD2,TRBJ2-7,TGCGCCAGCAGCGTTCCTAGCGGCTCCTACGAGCAGTACTTC,CASSVPSGSYEQYF
TRBV5-1,.,.,TRBJ1-2,TGCGCCAGCAGCTCCCTACCAGGGGACTATGGCTACACCTTC,CASSSLPGDYGYTF